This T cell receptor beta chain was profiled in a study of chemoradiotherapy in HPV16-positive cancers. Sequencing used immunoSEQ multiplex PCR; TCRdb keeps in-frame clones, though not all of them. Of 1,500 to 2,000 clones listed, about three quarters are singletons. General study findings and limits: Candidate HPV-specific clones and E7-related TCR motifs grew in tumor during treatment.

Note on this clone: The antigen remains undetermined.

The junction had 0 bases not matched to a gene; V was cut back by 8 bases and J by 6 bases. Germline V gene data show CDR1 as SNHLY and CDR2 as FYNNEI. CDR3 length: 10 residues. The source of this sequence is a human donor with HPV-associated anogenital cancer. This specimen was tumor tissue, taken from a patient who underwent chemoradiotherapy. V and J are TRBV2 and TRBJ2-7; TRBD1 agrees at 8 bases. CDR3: CASGTGEQYF. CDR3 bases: TGTGCCAGCGGGACAGGCGAGCAGTACTTC.